This passage covers 14 T cell receptor beta chains from one sample sequenced in a study of shared clonotypes between healthy human individuals. Clones were sequenced by immunoSEQ multiplex PCR, and TCRdb holds only the in-frame ones, with some missing. Among 740,000 or so clones, around 73% were seen once, and the ten largest hold 1.5% to 2%. The sequenced sample consisted of memory CD4+ T cells sorted from blood. The subset: CD45RA-negative fraction. Every receptor here comes from a woman between 25 and 40 years old in good health.

The rearrangement links TRBV28 to TRBJ2-7; D perhaps matches TRBD1 (5 bases). In germline, CDR1 is MDHEN, CDR2 SYDVKM. Between the trimmed V and J ends, which lost 6 bases and 2 bases, there was a span of 11 bases. CDR3 size: 13 residues. CDR3 DNA sequence: TGTGCCAGCAGCTATAGGGGTCCCTACGAGCAGTACTTC. This encodes CASSYRGPYEQYF.

V is TRBV2 and J is TRBJ1-1; D might be TRBD1 (5 bases). Germline V gene lookup returns CDR1 SNHLY and CDR2 FYNNEI. With 4 bases removed from V and 11 bases from J, the gap between germline ends came to 20 bases. This CDR3 contains 14 residues. CDR3 loop: CASSGILTDLEAFF. The DNA of the CDR3 is TGTGCCAGCAGTGGGATCCTGACAGACCTGGAGGCTTTCTTT.

The V gene is TRBV5-1, the J gene TRBJ2-3; 8 bases agree with TRBD1. Germline V CDR1 and CDR2: SGHRS, YFSETQ. CDR3 size: 15 residues. Germline trimming cut 3 bases from V and 0 bases from J; bases unmatched to any gene: 3. CDR3 bases: TGCGCCAGCAGCTCCACAGGGGGGAGCACAGATACGCAGTATTTT. This encodes CASSSTGGSTDTQYF.

Here the CDR3 reads CASSFLGQVNQPQHF. The DNA of the CDR3 is TGTGCCAGCAGTTTTTTGGGACAGGTCAATCAGCCCCAGCATTTT. This chain links TRBV28 with TRBJ1-5; 8 bases fit TRBD1. Germline V gene data show CDR1 as MDHEN and CDR2 as SYDVKM. CDR3 length: 15 residues. J lost 3 bases, V lost 3 bases, and 4 bases had no gene match.

This sequence joins TRBV6-4 and TRBJ2-1; 7 bases map to TRBD2. From germline, CDR1 is MRHNA and CDR2 SNTAGT. There are 14 residues in the CDR3. Trimming took 5 bases from V and 1 from J; bases not matched to a gene: 2. The CDR3 DNA follows: TGTGCCAGCAGTAAGGGAGGGTCCTACAATGAGCAGTTCTTC. Its translation is CASSKGGSYNEQFF.

The J gene is TRBJ2-7, the V gene TRBV4-2, with a tentative D call TRBD1 (6 bases). This CDR3 has 15 residues. The germline gives CDR1 LGHNA, CDR2 YNFKEQ. The V and J ends lost 3 bases and 0 bases respectively, with 12 bases between them. CDR3 protein: CASSHLGQFSYEQYF. The CDR3, as DNA: TGTGCCAGCAGCCACCTCGGACAGTTCTCCTACGAGCAGTACTTC.

As to this clone: This CDR3 is also generated by other DNA sequences in the sample. The rearrangement links TRBV5-4 to TRBJ2-5; D gene unclear. CDR1 SGHNT and CDR2 YYREEE come from the germline V gene (reference sequence). The CDR3 extends over 13 amino acids. Deletions cut 4 bases from V and 1 base from J, with 8 bases between. The CDR3 region is CASSLRFQETQYF. For the CDR3, the DNA is TGTGCCAGCAGCCTGCGGTTCCAAGAGACCCAGTACTTC.

V gene TRBV5-4 combines with J gene TRBJ2-2; 7 bases line up with TRBD1. The CDR3 length is 15 residues. V shed 4 bases, J shed 1 base, and the junction held 4 bases outside the gene matches. The germline gives CDR1 SGHNT, CDR2 YYREEE (reference sequence). Here the CDR3 reads CASSRGQENTGELFF. The CDR3 DNA sequence: TGTGCCAGCAGCCGCGGACAGGAGAACACCGGGGAGCTGTTTTTT.

The chain couples TRBV7-3 to TRBJ2-1; perhaps TRBD2 as D (6 bases). V shed 0 bases and J shed 7 bases, with 16 bases lying between them. The CDR3 length is 16 residues. CDR1 and CDR2 (germline): SGHTA, FQGTGA. CDR3 coding DNA: TGTGCCAGCAGCTTAACAAGCGGGCCTCTGGGTAATGAGCAGTTCTTC. Its translation is CASSLTSGPLGNEQFF. Full variable domain (remainder filled in from reference TRBV7-3 and TRBJ2-1): GAGVSQTPSNKVTEKGKYVELRCDPISGHTALYWYRQSLGQGPEFLIYFQGTGAADDSGLPNDRFFAVRPEGSVSTLKIQRTERGDSAVYLCASSLTSGPLGNEQFFGPGTRLTVL.

This clone was observed a single time. This chain links TRBV6-1 with TRBJ2-7, with a tentative D call TRBD2 (6 bases). The V gene's germline CDR1 is MNHNS and CDR2 SASEGT. This CDR3 comprises 14 residues. The V gene lost 6 bases and the J gene lost 9 bases, with 21 bases spanning the gap. Here the CDR3 reads CASRLSGGTRRQYF. The CDR3, as DNA: TGTGCCAGCAGATTAAGCGGCGGGACCCGGCGGCAGTACTTC.

V and J are TRBV28 and TRBJ1-2; D is unclear. Germline CDR1 reads MDHEN; CDR2 reads SYDVKM. The V end lost 2 bases, the J end lost 5 bases, and 9 bases lay between the germline ends. The CDR3 is 13 amino acids. The CDR3 loop is CASSLVAVYGYTF. CDR3 sequence (DNA): TGTGCCAGCAGTTTAGTGGCGGTTTATGGCTACACCTTC.

The chain has TRBV6-5 and TRBJ2-1; possibly TRBD2 for D (5 bases). The V gene lost 6 bases and the J gene lost 7 bases, with 7 bases spanning the gap. This CDR3 spans 11 amino acids. Germline V gives CDR1 MNHEY, CDR2 SVGAGI. The CDR3 region is CASRRGNEQFF. CDR3 bases: TGTGCCAGCAGGAGAGGGAATGAGCAGTTCTTC.

This clone was counted at least ten times. The chain combines TRBV21-1 with TRBJ2-3; the DNA was not compared with TRBD2, the D call given in the table. TRBV21-1 is a recognized pseudogene. The CDR3 runs 16 residues. This CDR3 is CASSIPGLVRGHTQYF. In DNA form, the CDR3 reads TGTGCCAGCAGCATCCCGGGACTAGTAAGGGGGCATACGCAGTATTTT.

This chain connects TRBV15 to TRBJ2-3; unclear D gene. This CDR3 comprises 14 residues. Germline V CDR1 and CDR2: LNHNV, YYDKDF (reference sequence). Trimming shortened V by 1 base and J by 6 bases, and 11 bases separated the two germline ends. The CDR3 nucleotides are TGTGCCACCAGCAGAGGGTTTCAAGGCGATACGCAGTATTTT. This translates into CATSRGFQGDTQYF.